One and the same sample provided the 7 T cell receptor beta chains below, sequenced in a study of blood T cell repertoires in COVID-19. Sequenced by immunoSEQ multiplex PCR; TCRdb stores in-frame clones only, minus some. Counted here are roughly 6,400 clones, roughly 88% occurring once; the ten biggest clones make up approximately 12%. Sequenced: peripheral blood. The origin of the receptors is a human donor with active COVID-19. The donor label of this sample is uncertain.

The chain links TRBV7-9 to TRBJ1-3, with TRBD1 matching 7 bases. In germline, CDR1 is SEHNR, CDR2 FQNEAQ (reference sequence). Germline trimming cut 5 bases from V and 0 bases from J; bases unmatched to any gene: 10. This CDR3 region has 17 residues. For the CDR3, the DNA is TGTGCCAGCAGCCCGCGGACAGGAGAGACCTCTGGAAACACCATATATTTT. Translating it yields CASSPRTGETSGNTIYF. Full variable domain (outside the CDR3, taken from reference TRBV7-9 and TRBJ1-3): DTGVSQNPRHKITKRGQNVTFRCDPISEHNRLYWYRQTLGQGPEFLTYFQNEAQLEKSRLLSDRFSAERPKGSFSTLEIQRTEQGDSAMYLCASSPRTGETSGNTIYFGEGSWLTVV.

This clone appeared a few times. CDR3: CATSRDPTVPDRNTEAFF. Here the CDR3 DNA reads TGTGCCACCAGCAGAGACCCAACCGTACCGGACAGGAACACTGAAGCTTTCTTT. The chain recombines TRBV15 with TRBJ1-1, with a weak D call TRBD1 (6 bases). CDR3 length: 18 amino acids. Germline CDR1 LNHNV, CDR2 YYDKDF (reference sequence). V gave up 0 bases and J gave up 1 base, with 18 bases separating them.

This clone was recorded only once. V and J are TRBV19 and TRBJ2-5; TRBD2 aligns across 8 bases. The CDR3 runs 14 residues. The germline gives CDR1 LNHDA, CDR2 SQIVND (reference sequence). V lost 4 bases and J lost 5; bases outside the gene matches: 6. CDR3 bases: TGTGCCAGTAGTAGCGGGGGGCCGGTGGAGACCCAGTACTTC. Encoded protein: CASSSGGPVETQYF.

The V call is TRBV3-1 (or the pseudogene TRBV3-2), the J call TRBJ1-5; D remains unclear. Germline CDR1 reads LGHDT; CDR2 reads YNNKEL (reference sequence). The V and J ends lost 0 bases and 5 bases respectively, with 5 bases between them. This CDR3 is built from 13 residues. CDR3 in amino acids: CASSQDRDQPQHF. As DNA, the CDR3 is TGTGCCAGCAGCCAAGATCGGGATCAGCCCCAGCATTTT.

This rearrangement joins TRBV6-5 to TRBJ1-2, with TRBD1 identical over 8 bases. The germline CDR1 and CDR2 sequences are MNHEY and SVGAGI. The CDR3 runs to 13 residues. The ends lost 3 bases at V and 5 bases at J; junction bases unmatched: 2. The CDR3 protein is CASSYRQGYGYTF. The CDR3 coding sequence is TGTGCCAGCAGTTATAGACAGGGGTATGGCTACACCTTC.

The CDR3 is CASSRGRDSREKLFF. Written as DNA, the CDR3 is TGTGCCAGCAGCAGGGGACGGGACAGTAGGGAAAAACTGTTTTTT. The chain recombines TRBV5-8 with TRBJ1-4; TRBD1 aligns across 7 bases. Germline CDR1 SGHTS, CDR2 YDEGEE. Losses at the gene ends were 4 bases for V and 8 bases for J; bases not matched to a gene: 11. The CDR3 spans 15 residues.

This clone was recorded a few times. The CDR3 sequence is CASLGRTSGRLYNEQFF. Written as DNA, the CDR3 is TGTGCCAGCCTCGGGCGGACTAGCGGGAGACTCTACAATGAGCAGTTCTTC. The chain joins TRBV2 to TRBJ2-1; 13 bases are shared with TRBD2. The CDR3 consists of 17 residues. Germline V gene sequence: CDR1 SNHLY, CDR2 FYNNEI. Trimming cost V 8 bases and J 3 bases; bases outside gene matches: 10. The variable domain in full, completed from reference TRBV2 and TRBJ2-1, reads EPEVTQTPSHQVTQMGQEVILRCVPISNHLYFYWYRQILGQKVEFLVSFYNNEISEKSEIFDDQFSVERPDGSNFTLKIRSTKLEDSAMYFCASLGRTSGRLYNEQFFGPGTRLTVL.